Listed here are 21 T cell receptor beta chains from one sample, sequenced in a study of immune characterization of retroperitoneal liposarcoma. MiXCR, applied by TCRdb to the PCR reads, yields one record per CDR3 protein. Seen here are fewer than 8,000 distinct CDR3 sequences, over 40% observed once, and the top ten hold roughly a tenth. Sequenced: tumor tissue. These receptors were obtained from a male donor with retroperitoneal liposarcoma.

This clonotype was seen more than once but under ten times. CDR3 sequence reads: CASSLGWNRETQYF. CDR3 bases: TGTGCCAGCAGTTTGGGCTGGAACCGAGAGACCCAGTACTTC. The genes are TRBV12-3 or TRBV12-4 and TRBJ2-5; D is ambiguous. The V gene lost 3 bases and the J gene lost 4 bases, with 12 bases spanning the gap. The length of the CDR3 is 14 residues.

By share, this clonotype ranks as medium-sized. The chain recombines TRBV6-1 with TRBJ2-5, with 11 bases that match TRBD1. The end of the DNA fits TRBJ2-7 better, so the J call may be wrong. This CDR3 region has 14 residues. Germline V CDR1 and CDR2: MNHNS, SASEGT. CDR3 amino acids: CASSTGTGGYEQYF. The CDR3 DNA follows: TGTGCCAGCAGCACCGGGACAGGGGGCTACGAGCAGTACTTC.

This clonotype is termed medium-sized. A single base separates this from a much larger clone, so it may be a read error. This chain connects TRBV12-3 or TRBV12-4 to TRBJ2-1; 7 bases are a match to TRBD1. The CDR3 has 14 amino acids. V lost 5 bases to trimming and J lost 10 bases; unmatched junction nucleotides: 11. The CDR3 DNA sequence: TGTGCCAGCAGTCCGACAGGGAGAATCTACGAGCAGTTCTTC. Amino acid sequence: CASSPTGRIYEQFF.

This chain uses TRBV6-6 with TRBJ2-1; unclear D gene. With the DNA end fitting TRBJ2-7 better, the J assignment may be wrong. CDR1 MNHNY and CDR2 SVGAGI come from the germline V gene (reference sequence). The CDR3 sequence is 17 residues long. DNA of the CDR3: TGTGCCAGCAGTTACTCGACACAGACTCAAATCCTGGCCGAGCAGTACTTC. It is translated as CASSYSTQTQILAEQYF.

This clonotype was seen just once. The chain recombines TRBV11-3 with TRBJ1-3, with D possibly being TRBD1 (5 bases). CDR1 and CDR2 from the germline V gene are SGHNT and YENEEA. Trimming removed 6 bases from V and 4 bases from J, with 10 bases in between. The CDR3 is made up of 13 amino acids. CDR3 nucleotide sequence: TGTGCCAGCAGTGAAGGGGCGGGAAACACCATATATTTT. Residues: CASSEGAGNTIYF. The full variable domain, its missing parts supplied by reference TRBV11-3 and TRBJ1-3, is EAGVVQSPRYKIIEKKQPVAFWCNPISGHNTLYWYLQNLGQGPELLIRYENEEAVDDSQLPKDRFSAERLKGVDSTLKIQPAELGDSAVYLCASSEGAGNTIYFGEGSWLTVV.

The chain employs TRBV6-6 and TRBJ2-2; 9 nucleotides line up with TRBD2. Germline V gene data show CDR1 as MNHNY and CDR2 as SVGAGI (reference sequence). This CDR3 region has 16 residues. With 5 bases clipped from V and 7 bases from J, the junction kept 11 bases outside the gene matches. CDR3 sequence reads: CASSAVGLADVGELFF. The CDR3 DNA reads as TGTGCCAGCAGTGCCGTGGGACTAGCTGATGTCGGGGAGCTGTTTTTT.

This clonotype was seen more than once but under ten times. The chain combines TRBV10-1 with TRBJ2-1, with a tentative D call TRBD2 (5 bases). The CDR3 is 15 amino acids. Trimming left V 4 bases short and J 2 bases short, with 12 bases between. The V gene's germline CDR1 is WNHNN and CDR2 SYGVQD (reference sequence). The CDR3 coding sequence is TGCGCCAGCAGTGCCTCAGAGGGCCCCTACAATGAGCAGTTCTTC. It is translated as CASSASEGPYNEQFF.

V gene TRBV6-1 combines with J gene TRBJ2-3; possible D gene TRBD1, 5 bases. From germline, CDR1 is MNHNS and CDR2 SASEGT. CDR3 size: 15 residues. With 5 bases removed from V and 2 bases from J, the gap between germline ends came to 14 bases. CDR3 protein: CASSSRQIFTDTQYF. DNA of the CDR3: TGTGCCAGCAGTTCCCGACAGATTTTCACAGATACGCAGTATTTT.

This chain uses TRBV7-3 with TRBJ2-1, with 10 bases lining up with TRBD2. This CDR3 comprises 15 residues. V gave up 6 bases and J gave up 5 bases; unmatched junction bases: 7. The germline V gene encodes CDR1 SGHTA and CDR2 FQGTGA. As DNA, the CDR3 is TGTGCCAGCAGTTCGGACGGGACTAGCGACAATGAGCAGTTCTTC. Amino acids: CASSSDGTSDNEQFF.

The chain links TRBV6-1 to TRBJ1-1; D is unclear. V gave up 1 base and J gave up 0 bases, with 6 bases separating them. CDR3 length equals 14 residues. Germline V gene lookup returns CDR1 MNHNS and CDR2 SASEGT. CDR3 loop: CASSEDEVNTEAFF. Written as DNA, the CDR3 is TGTGCCAGCAGTGAAGACGAGGTGAACACTGAAGCTTTCTTT.

By proportion, this clonotype is large (0.1 to 1%). The chain recombines TRBV7-2 with TRBJ2-1, with 9 nucleotides matching TRBD2. The CDR3 spans 15 residues. Germline lookup yields CDR1 SGHTA and CDR2 FQGNSA. Germline trimming cut 1 base from V and 7 bases from J; bases unmatched to any gene: 5. Here the CDR3 DNA reads TGTGCCAGCAGCTTAGGTAGCGGGAGAACGAATGAGCAGTTCTTC. Translation gives CASSLGSGRTNEQFF.

Judged by abundance, this clonotype is medium-sized. The chain links TRBV6-1 to TRBJ2-5; D tentatively reads TRBD1 or TRBD2 (6 bases each). CDR1 and CDR2 from the germline V gene are MNHNS and SASEGT. The CDR3 loop spans 15 amino acids. V dropped 6 bases and J dropped 11 bases, with 25 bases sitting between them. The CDR3, as DNA: TGTGCCAGCAGGTATCAACTAGCAGGGGCCAATGAGCAGTACTTC. It codes for CASRYQLAGANEQYF.

This clonotype was seen repeatedly, ten times or more. The chain recombines TRBV7-2 with TRBJ2-1, with D perhaps matching TRBD1 (6 bases). The germline V and J ends were trimmed by 5 bases and 13 bases, with 18 bases remaining between them. Germline V gene data show CDR1 as SGHTA and CDR2 as FQGNSA. The CDR3 length is 13 residues. The CDR3 is CASSGRKGETQFF. CDR3 sequence (DNA): TGTGCCAGCAGCGGACGGAAGGGGGAGACCCAGTTCTTC.

This chain joins TRBV6-6 and TRBJ2-1; D is unclear. The J call could be wrong; TRBJ2-7 is a better fit for the DNA end. Germline V CDR1 and CDR2: MNHNY, SVGAGI (reference sequence). The CDR3 has 16 residues. The CDR3 here is CASSYLSISSYNEQYF. CDR3 sequence (DNA): TGTGCCAGCAGTTACCTCAGCATAAGCTCCTACAATGAGCAGTACTTC.

The V and J genes are TRBV7-6 and TRBJ2-5, with TRBD2 identical over 7 bases. The CDR3 is 14 amino acids. V lost 5 bases, J lost 11 bases, and 14 bases stayed unmatched. Germline CDR1 is SGHVS and CDR2 is FNYEAQ. The CDR3 coding sequence is TGTGCCAGCAGCAAGGGACTATCCTACAATGAGCAGTACTTC. It codes for CASSKGLSYNEQYF.

J is TRBJ2-3 and V is TRBV6-1; 8 positions match TRBD1. The germline CDR1 and CDR2 sequences are MNHNS and SASEGT. The CDR3 runs to 15 residues. V was clipped by 6 bases and J by 6 bases; unmatched bases: 11. CDR3 sequence: CASSSDRVPTDTQYF. DNA of the CDR3: TGTGCCAGCAGCTCGGACAGGGTTCCTACCGATACGCAGTATTTT.

The chain carries TRBV6-8 and TRBJ2-4; D is uncertain. The better agreement between TRBJ2-7 and the DNA end casts doubt on the J call. Looked up from germline, CDR1 is MNHGY and CDR2 is SAAAGT. This CDR3 is 15 amino acids long. CDR3 sequence reads: CASSPRVRISYEQYF. CDR3 in DNA: TGTGCCAGCAGTCCTCGTGTACGGATCTCCTACGAGCAGTACTTC.

This clonotype was counted between two and nine times. This sequence joins TRBV12-5 and TRBJ2-1; D is undetermined. The ends were cut back, 5 bases at V and 13 bases at J, with 18 bases in the middle. The germline gives CDR1 LGHNT, CDR2 FRNRAP. This CDR3 spans 13 amino acids. In DNA, the CDR3 is TGTGCTAGTGGTCCCTCACGCCAAGAGACCCAGTTCTTC. Translated: CASGPSRQETQFF.

This clonotype ranks as medium-sized. V gene TRBV6-1 combines with J gene TRBJ1-1, with D possibly being TRBD1 (6 bases). The CDR3 totals 14 residues. V lost 8 bases to trimming and J lost 5 bases, with 18 bases between them. CDR1 and CDR2 from the germline V gene are MNHNS and SASEGT. CDR3 sequence reads: CASGRDKGGTEAFF. In nucleotides, the CDR3 is TGTGCCAGCGGCCGGGACAAGGGAGGGACTGAAGCTTTCTTT.

The chain recombines TRBV7-6 with TRBJ2-1; 8 nucleotides match TRBD2. The end of the DNA fits TRBJ2-5 better, so the J call may be wrong. There are 15 residues in the CDR3. In germline, CDR1 is SGHVS, CDR2 FNYEAQ. CDR3 loop: CASSLVIAGWKTQYF. CDR3 sequence (DNA): TGTGCCAGCAGCTTAGTGATAGCGGGATGGAAGACCCAGTACTTC.

This chain joins TRBV27 and TRBJ2-5; D remains unclear. The V end was cut by 3 bases, the J end by 0 bases, with 5 bases between. The CDR3 length is 13 residues. Germline V gene lookup returns CDR1 MNHEY and CDR2 SMNVEV (reference sequence). CDR3 amino acids: CASSFGNQETQYF. In DNA form, the CDR3 reads TGTGCCAGCAGTTTTGGCAACCAAGAGACCCAGTACTTC.